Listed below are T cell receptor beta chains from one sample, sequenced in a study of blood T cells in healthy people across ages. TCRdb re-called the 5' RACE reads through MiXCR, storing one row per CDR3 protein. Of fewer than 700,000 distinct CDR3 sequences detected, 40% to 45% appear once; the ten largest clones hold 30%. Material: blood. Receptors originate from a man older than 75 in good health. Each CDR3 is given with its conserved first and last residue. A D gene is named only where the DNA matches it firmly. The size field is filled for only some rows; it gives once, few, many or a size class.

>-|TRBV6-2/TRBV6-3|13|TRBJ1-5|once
CASSYGALTAQHF
TGTGCCAGCAGTTACGGGGCCCTAACAGCCCAGCATTTT
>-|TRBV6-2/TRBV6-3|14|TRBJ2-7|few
CASSYSAVSYEQYF
TGTGCCAGCAGTTATTCGGCGGTCTCCTACGAGCAGTACTTC
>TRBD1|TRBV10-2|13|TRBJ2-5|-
CASSGQGQETQYF
TGCGCCAGCAGTGGACAGGGTCAAGAGACCCAGTACTTC
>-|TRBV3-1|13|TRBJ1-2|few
CASSQDSLWSYTF
TGTGCCAGCAGCCAAGATTCTCTATGGAGCTACACCTTC
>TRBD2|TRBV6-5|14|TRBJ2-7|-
CASSSAGGPYEQYF
TGTGCCAGCAGCTCAGCGGGAGGGCCCTACGAGCAGTACTTC
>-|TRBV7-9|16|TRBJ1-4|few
CASSLRPTGRNEKLFF
TGTGCCAGCAGCTTACGCCCGACAGGACGTAATGAAAAACTGTTTTTT
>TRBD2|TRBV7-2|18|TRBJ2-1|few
CASSLKASGGTYRGEQFF
TGTGCCAGCAGCTTAAAGGCTAGCGGGGGGACCTATAGGGGTGAGCAGTTCTTC
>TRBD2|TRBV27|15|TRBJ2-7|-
CASRIGLAGANEQYF
TGTGCCAGCAGAATAGGACTAGCGGGAGCCAATGAGCAGTACTTC
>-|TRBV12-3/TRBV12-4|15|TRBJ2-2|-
CASIAGTPNTGELFF
TGTGCCAGCATCGCGGGGACCCCGAACACCGGGGAGCTGTTTTTT
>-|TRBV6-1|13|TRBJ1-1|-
CASSEPQNTEAFF
TGTGCCAGCAGTGAACCACAGAACACTGAAGCTTTCTTT
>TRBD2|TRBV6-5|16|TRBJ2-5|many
CASSTGLAGGQETQYF
TGTGCCAGCAGTACGGGACTAGCGGGAGGGCAAGAGACCCAGTACTTC
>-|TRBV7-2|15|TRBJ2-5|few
CASSFNMRNQETQYF
TGTGCCAGCAGCTTTAACATGAGAAACCAAGAGACCCAGTACTTC
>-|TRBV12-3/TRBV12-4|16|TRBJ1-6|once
CASSWEGSSYNSPLHF
TGTGCCAGCAGTTGGGAGGGTAGCTCCTATAATTCACCCCTCCACTTT
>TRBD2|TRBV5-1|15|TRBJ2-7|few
CASHPAQRDSYEQYF
TGCGCCAGTCATCCCGCACAGCGGGACTCCTACGAGCAGTACTTC
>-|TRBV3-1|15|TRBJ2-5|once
CASSLFGVRKETQYF
TGTGCCAGCAGCCTATTCGGGGTTAGAAAAGAGACCCAGTACTTC
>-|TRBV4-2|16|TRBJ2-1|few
CASSPAAVTPNNEQFF
TGTGCCAGCAGCCCCGCTGCGGTAACCCCAAACAATGAGCAGTTCTTC
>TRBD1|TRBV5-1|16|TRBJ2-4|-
CASSLWTGGTKNIQYF
TGCGCCAGCAGCCTGTGGACAGGGGGTACCAAAAACATTCAGTACTTC
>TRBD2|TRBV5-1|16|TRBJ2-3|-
CASSSRGSGGTDTQYF
TGCGCCAGCAGCTCCCGGGGTAGCGGGGGGACAGATACGCAGTATTTT
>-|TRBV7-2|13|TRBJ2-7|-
CASSLEISYEQYF
TGTGCCAGCAGCTTGGAGATCTCCTACGAGCAGTACTTC
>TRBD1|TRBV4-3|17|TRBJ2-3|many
CASSQASGTASTDTQYF
TGCGCCAGCAGCCAAGCATCCGGGACAGCGTCCACAGATACGCAGTATTTT
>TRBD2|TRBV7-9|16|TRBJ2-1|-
CASSPGPAGWHNEQFF
TGTGCCAGCAGCCCCGGACCAGCGGGGTGGCATAATGAGCAGTTCTTC
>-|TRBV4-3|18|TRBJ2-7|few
CASSQSYGSLGIPYEQYF
TGCGCCAGCAGCCAATCTTATGGCTCTCTTGGGATACCCTACGAGCAGTACTTC
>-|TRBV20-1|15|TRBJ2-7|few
CSARDQGAVFYEQYF
TGCAGTGCTAGAGATCAGGGTGCAGTCTTCTACGAGCAGTACTTC
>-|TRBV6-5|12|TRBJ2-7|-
CACSQTRSEQYF
TGTGCCTGCAGCCAGACTAGAAGCGAGCAGTACTTC
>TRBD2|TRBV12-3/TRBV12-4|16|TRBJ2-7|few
CASSYRTIAGINEQYF
TGTGCCAGCAGTTACCGGACTATAGCGGGAATAAATGAGCAGTACTTC
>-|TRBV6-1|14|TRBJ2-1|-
CASSKTSRYNEQFF
TGTGCCAGCAGTAAGACGAGTCGCTACAATGAGCAGTTCTTC
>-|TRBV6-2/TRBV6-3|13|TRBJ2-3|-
CASSAAGVNTQYF
TGTGCCAGCAGTGCGGCAGGCGTGAATACGCAGTATTTT